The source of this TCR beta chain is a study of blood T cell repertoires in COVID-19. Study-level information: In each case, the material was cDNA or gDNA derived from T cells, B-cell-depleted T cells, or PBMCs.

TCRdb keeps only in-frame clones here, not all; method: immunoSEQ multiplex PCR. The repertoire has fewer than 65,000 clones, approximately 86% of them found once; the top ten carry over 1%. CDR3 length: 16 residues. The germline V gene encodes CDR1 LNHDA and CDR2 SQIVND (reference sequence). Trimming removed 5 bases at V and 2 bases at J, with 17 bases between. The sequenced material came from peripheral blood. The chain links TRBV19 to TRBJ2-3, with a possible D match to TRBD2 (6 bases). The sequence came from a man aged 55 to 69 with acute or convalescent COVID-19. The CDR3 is CASSPGLSTFTDTQYF. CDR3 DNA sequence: TGTGCCAGTAGTCCGGGACTTTCGACTTTCACAGATACGCAGTATTTT.